What follows are 17 T cell receptor beta chains derived from one specimen sequenced in a study of blood T cell repertoires in COVID-19. Clones were sequenced by immunoSEQ multiplex PCR, and TCRdb holds only the in-frame ones, with some missing. Of around 70,000 clones listed, more than 75% were seen once; the top ten hold about 5.8%. The sample comprised peripheral blood. These receptors were collected from a human donor in a cohort sampled during active COVID-19.

This chain uses TRBV11-2 with TRBJ2-2, with D perhaps TRBD1 (6 bases). V was shortened by 5 bases and J by 5 bases, with 15 bases between the two germline ends. Germline V gene sequence: CDR1 SGHAT, CDR2 FQNNGV. This CDR3 is built from 15 residues. CDR3 sequence reads: CASSPRGQGTGELFF. CDR3 in DNA: TGTGCCAGCAGCCCCCGTGGTCAGGGGACCGGGGAGCTGTTTTTT.

The chain has TRBV7-8 and TRBJ1-1; 9 bases agree with TRBD1. The germline V gene encodes CDR1 SGHVS and CDR2 FQNEAQ. V dropped 2 bases and J dropped 3; count of bases not matched to a gene: 1. The CDR3 has 14 residues. The CDR3 sequence is CASSLRQGDTEAFF. The CDR3 coding sequence is TGTGCCAGCAGCTTAAGACAGGGGGACACTGAAGCTTTCTTT.

V is TRBV4-2 and J is TRBJ2-3; 11 bases are a match to TRBD1. Germline-derived CDR1 and CDR2 are LGHNA and YNFKEQ. V was clipped by 3 bases and J by 6 bases; unmatched bases: 8. The CDR3 has 16 residues. CDR3 amino acids: CASSHRDRGSPDTQYF. The DNA for the CDR3 is TGTGCCAGCAGCCACCGGGACAGGGGGTCCCCGGATACGCAGTATTTT.

V is TRBV5-4 and J is TRBJ2-3; 10 nucleotides agree with TRBD2. CDR1 is SGHNT, CDR2 YYREEE, per germline (reference sequence). The CDR3 is 16 residues long. Trimming took 3 bases from V and 4 from J; bases not matched to a gene: 8. The CDR3 region is CASSSLAGGDSDTQYF. CDR3 nucleotide sequence: TGTGCCAGCAGCTCTTTAGCGGGGGGCGATTCAGATACGCAGTATTTT.

The CDR3 reads CASSLIQGLGTEAFF. Here the CDR3 DNA reads TGCGCCAGCAGCCTTATACAGGGATTGGGGACTGAAGCTTTCTTT. The chain has TRBV4-3 and TRBJ1-1, with D perhaps TRBD1 (6 bases). The CDR3 runs 15 residues. CDR1 is LGHNA and CDR2 is YSLEER in the germline V gene. V shed 4 bases and J shed 5 bases, with 17 bases lying between them.

The rearrangement links TRBV6-2 or TRBV6-3 to TRBJ2-5; TRBD2 matches at 9 bases. V lost 6 bases and J lost 5; bases outside the gene matches: 13. Germline-derived CDR1 and CDR2 are MNHEY and SVGEGT. The CDR3 totals 16 residues. CDR3 sequence (DNA): TGTGCCAGCAGCCGGCCAGCGGGGGGCAATCGGGAGACCCAGTACTTC. This codes for CASSRPAGGNRETQYF.

The V gene is TRBV7-2, the J gene TRBJ2-7, with 10 bases matching TRBD2. The CDR3 contains 14 residues. Germline values: CDR1 SGHTA, CDR2 FQGNSA. V lost 2 bases, J lost 2 bases, and 0 bases stayed unmatched. CDR3 sequence: CASSLTSGAYEQYF. The CDR3, as DNA: TGTGCCAGCAGCTTAACTAGCGGGGCCTACGAGCAGTACTTC. The complete variable domain, with remaining parts taken from reference TRBV7-2 and TRBJ2-7, reads GAGVSQSPSNKVTEKGKDVELRCDPISGHTALYWYRQSLGQGLEFLIYFQGNSAPDKSGLPSDRFSAERTGGSVSTLTIQRTQQEDSAVYLCASSLTSGAYEQYFGPGTRLTVT.

V usage is TRBV19 and J usage is TRBJ1-1, with D tentatively TRBD1 (5 bases). The CDR3 extends over 14 amino acids. Germline V gives CDR1 LNHDA, CDR2 SQIVND (reference sequence). Trimming pared 7 bases from V and 2 bases from J, leaving 14 bases between. CDR3 bases: TGTGCCAGTACGGGGGATGGCAGAAACACTGAAGCTTTCTTT. Residues: CASTGDGRNTEAFF.

V gene TRBV7-3 combines with J gene TRBJ2-5; TRBD1 agrees at 7 bases. The CDR3 consists of 13 residues. Germline V CDR1 and CDR2: SGHTA, FQGTGA. The trim removed 2 bases at V and 4 bases at J, leaving 1 base unmatched. The CDR3 sequence: CASSLYRGETQYF. DNA of the CDR3: TGTGCCAGCAGCTTATACAGGGGAGAGACCCAGTACTTC.

The genes are TRBV7-2 and TRBJ1-2; D gene uncertain. V was cut by 3 bases and J by 2 bases, with 13 bases left in between. The germline V gene has CDR1 SGHTA and CDR2 FQGNSA. CDR3 length: 15 residues. This CDR3 is CASSFQRQSNYGYTF. CDR3 coding DNA: TGTGCCAGCAGCTTCCAACGACAATCCAACTATGGCTACACCTTC.

This chain links TRBV11-3 with TRBJ1-1; TRBD1 is a possible D gene (5 bases). This CDR3 is built from 13 residues. Trimming took off 5 bases at V and 4 bases at J, with 11 bases between the two ends. CDR1 and CDR2 (germline): SGHNT, YENEEA. The CDR3, as DNA: TGTGCCAGCAGCCCGGGGGTAGGCACTGAAGCTTTCTTT. It is translated as CASSPGVGTEAFF. Supplemented by reference TRBV11-3 and TRBJ1-1, the full variable domain reads EAGVVQSPRYKIIEKKQPVAFWCNPISGHNTLYWYLQNLGQGPELLIRYENEEAVDDSQLPKDRFSAERLKGVDSTLKIQPAELGDSAVYLCASSPGVGTEAFFGQGTRLTVV.

This clone has only one observation. The rearrangement uses TRBV25-1 and TRBJ2-1, with 9 positions matching TRBD2. CDR3 length: 15 amino acids. Germline CDR1 MGHDK, CDR2 SYGVNS. The ends lost 5 bases at V and 5 bases at J; junction bases unmatched: 7. CDR3 nucleotides: TGTGCCAGCAGTAGTCGACTAGCGGTCGACAATGAGCAGTTCTTC. This translates into CASSSRLAVDNEQFF.

The chain combines TRBV6-6 with TRBJ2-5; 8 positions match TRBD2. This CDR3 has 15 residues. Germline V CDR1 and CDR2: MNHNY, SVGAGI (reference sequence). Germline trimming cut 6 bases from V and 3 bases from J; bases unmatched to any gene: 9. The DNA for the CDR3 is TGTGCCAGCAGCCACGGGACTAGTGGTGAAGAGACCCAGTACTTC. Protein sequence: CASSHGTSGEETQYF.

The chain carries TRBV27 and TRBJ2-1; the match to TRBD1 covers 12 bases. This CDR3 is 15 amino acids long. CDR1 is MNHEY and CDR2 is SMNVEV in the germline V gene (reference sequence). V lost 9 bases and J lost 5; bases outside the gene matches: 8. CDR3 DNA sequence: TGTGCCAGACAACTGGGACAGGGGGCGAACAATGAGCAGTTCTTC. Its translation is CARQLGQGANNEQFF.

The chain is built from TRBV25-1 and TRBJ2-5; TRBD1 matches at 7 bases. Trimming removed 3 bases from V and 1 base from J; junction bases left unmatched: 5. CDR1 MGHDK and CDR2 SYGVNS come from the germline V gene. The CDR3 covers 15 residues. CDR3 sequence (DNA): TGTGCCAGCAGTGACCCCGGGACAGTCCAAGAGACCCAGTACTTC. Residues: CASSDPGTVQETQYF.

The chain couples TRBV27 to TRBJ1-4; 7 nucleotides align to TRBD1. The CDR3 runs to 15 residues. Trimming took 8 bases from V and 3 from J; bases not matched to a gene: 9. From germline, CDR1 is MNHEY and CDR2 SMNVEV (reference sequence). CDR3 in amino acids: CASGGVGTANEKLFF. The CDR3 DNA follows: TGTGCCAGCGGTGGTGTTGGGACAGCTAATGAAAAACTGTTTTTT.

The J gene is TRBJ1-2, the V gene TRBV3-1 (or the pseudogene TRBV3-2), with unresolved D. Trimming pared 4 bases from V and 2 bases from J, leaving 14 bases between. The CDR3 is 15 residues long. CDR1 and CDR2 from the germline V gene are LGHDT and YNNKEL (reference sequence). The CDR3 spells CASSLSGGGNYGYTF. For the CDR3, the DNA is TGTGCCAGCAGCCTGTCCGGTGGCGGCAACTATGGCTACACCTTC.